This T cell receptor beta chain was recorded in a study of PD-1 blockade in classical Hodgkin lymphoma. Trimming removed 5 bases from V and 5 bases from J; junction bases left unmatched: 8. Looked up from germline, CDR1 is SNHLY and CDR2 is FYNNEI. The CDR3 has 15 amino acids. Some clones are missing from TCRdb's copy, which holds only in-frame ones; the method was immunoSEQ multiplex PCR. The sample has about 45,000 clones, roughly 72% seen once. Every one of the patients relapsed after autologous stem cell transplantation (brentuximab vedotin exposure was variable). The best responses consisted of complete response, partial response or progressive disease.

The clonotype originates from a human donor with classical Hodgkin lymphoma. The V call is TRBV2, the J call TRBJ2-7, with TRBD2 matching 11 bases. The source was peripheral blood mononuclear cells (PBMCs), collected before the second cycle of nivolumab. CDR3 residues: CASSRLAGGPHEQYF. In DNA form, the CDR3 reads TGTGCCAGCAGTCGATTAGCGGGGGGGCCCCACGAGCAGTACTTC.